The rows below give T cell receptor beta chains drawn from one sample of a study of T-cell reconstitution after alpha-beta-depleted transplantation in children. TCRdb recomputed calls from the PCR reads with MiXCR, one row per CDR3 protein. Here the sample spans more than 200,000 distinct CDR3 sequences, around 25% being singletons. The sequencing here drew on PBMCs, mostly from graft donor cells, taken 360 days after TCRalphabeta/CD19-depleted stem cell transplant. The origin of the receptors is a female patient between 2 and 10 years old who had a stem cell transplant for congenital amegakaryocytic thrombocytopenia, so the T cells may come from the graft donor. The conserved cysteine and the conserved F or W are not part of the CDR3 here.

J,V,CDR3
TRBJ1-6,TRBV2,ASNRESSYNSPLH
TRBJ2-2,TRBV6-1,ASSGALGQGSIGNTGELF
TRBJ2-1,TRBV6-2/TRBV6-3,ASSYWSRGISYNEQF
TRBJ2-7,TRBV4-1,ASSIVWTSGEYEQY
TRBJ2-2,TRBV2,ASSEGTRTVELF
TRBJ1-6,TRBV28,ASSSGGDRRGSPLH
TRBJ2-3,TRBV20-1,SARPPRQKPGDTQY
TRBJ2-5,TRBV7-6,ASSLERRVAETQY
TRBJ2-7,TRBV20-1,SARGRHTYEQY
TRBJ1-5,TRBV4-3,ASSAGQGGQPQH
TRBJ2-7,TRBV27,ASKVAGGPGYEQY
TRBJ2-1,TRBV11-1,ASSRRDREYNEHF
TRBJ1-1,TRBV29-1,SVEDRGGEAF
TRBJ2-5,TRBV6-5,ASSSAGFWETQY
TRBJ1-4,TRBV4-3,ASSHAGTNYEKLF
TRBJ2-1,TRBV5-1,ASKAPPGYNEQF
TRBJ1-1,TRBV27,ASTNRWNTEAF
TRBJ1-6,TRBV12-3/TRBV12-4,ASSPDGVSPLH
TRBJ1-2,TRBV19,ASSYREGGYT
TRBJ2-1,TRBV7-2,ASSLHPPGPGQSQF
TRBJ2-3,TRBV20-1,SAGTGGLAGSWKDTQY
TRBJ2-7,TRBV6-5,ASSSRDGSYEQY
TRBJ2-5,TRBV20-1,SARSDRLGETQY
TRBJ2-1,TRBV11-3,ASSLGETGSDEQF
TRBJ1-1,TRBV6-2/TRBV6-3,ASSYVQGMNTEAF
TRBJ2-3,TRBV5-4,ASGGPQAGDTQY
TRBJ2-7,TRBV7-9,ASSLGMYEQY
TRBJ2-7,TRBV5-1,ASSLAGSYEQY
TRBJ2-1,TRBV4-1,ASSQATGLSYNEQF
TRBJ1-2,TRBV15,ATSRDRAYGYT
TRBJ2-3,TRBV9,ASSVDLAEWGTDTQY
TRBJ2-3,TRBV12-3/TRBV12-4,ASRAVGDTQY
TRBJ1-2,TRBV12-3/TRBV12-4,ASSLANPRGNYGYT
TRBJ1-5,TRBV20-1,SASDRGSNQPQH
TRBJ2-3,TRBV28,ASSLKGLAGDTQY
TRBJ2-2,TRBV24-1,ATSDAASGSTGELF
TRBJ2-2,TRBV2,ASSEPGLGGELF
TRBJ2-2,TRBV6-1,ASIRDRGRAGELF
TRBJ2-5,TRBV5-1,ASSLEFWETQY
TRBJ2-1,TRBV27,ASRQTGTPGDEQF
TRBJ2-3,TRBV28,ASSLRDGTDTQY
TRBJ2-2,TRBV9,ASSVGTGELF
TRBJ2-7,TRBV20-1,SARGTSFSYEQY
TRBJ2-1,TRBV6-2/TRBV6-3,ASNLAGGPVEQF
TRBJ1-1,TRBV15,ATSAYSKMNTEAF
TRBJ2-1,TRBV7-2,ASSPNPGTSVDEQF
TRBJ1-5,TRBV6-1,ASSLRVSNQPQH
TRBJ2-7,TRBV2,ASSVRLAYEQY
TRBJ2-7,TRBV7-8,ASSTPGQSYEQY
TRBJ2-7,TRBV9,ASSVGDGGYEQY
TRBJ2-3,TRBV6-6,ASRRPQTDTQY
TRBJ2-3,TRBV3-1,ASSQEAGGSTDTQY